The entry below gives a single TCR beta chain sequence along with its context. The sample originates from a study of cytotoxic CD8 clonotypes in ibrutinib-treated CLL. Some clones are missing from TCRdb's copy, which holds only in-frame ones; the method was immunoSEQ multiplex PCR. The data show 150,000 or so clones, about 88% seen once. The V and J ends lost 5 bases and 7 bases, in that order; junction bases with no gene match: 11. This CDR3 has 16 amino acids. Germline assignment: CDR1 SQVTM and CDR2 ANQGSEA. The sample in question was PBMCs, obtained at disease progression, from a patient treated with ibrutinib. The receptor was isolated from a human donor with chronic lymphocytic leukemia. The genes are TRBV29-1 and TRBJ2-1; TRBD2 aligns across 13 bases. In nucleotides, the CDR3 is TGCAGCGTTCCCGGACTAGCGGGAGTAGTTCGGAATGAGCAGTTCTTC. It yields the protein CSVPGLAGVVRNEQFF.